The next 23 T cell receptor beta chains were all read from a single sample in a study of metastatic and nonmetastatic thyroid tumors. Via MiXCR, TCRdb re-called the PCR reads. This sample has about 43,000 clones, with about 3.2% found just once. Each patient came to thyroid surgery without any prior treatment (of any kind). Source material: blood. Receptors originate from a female donor with papillary thyroid cancer or a benign thyroid nodule (not recorded which). Some clones in this sample may be carry-over from other donors' samples.

This clone has only a few counts. The rearrangement links TRBV6-2 or TRBV6-3 to TRBJ1-5; TRBD1 aligns across 11 bases. From germline, CDR1 is MNHEY and CDR2 SVGEGT. This CDR3 contains 16 residues. V was pared by 10 bases and J by 1 base, with 9 bases of the junction left unmatched. CDR3 residues: CAILGTGGGSNQPQHF. The CDR3 nucleotides are TGTGCCATCTTAGGGACAGGGGGGGGGAGCAATCAGCCCCAGCATTTT.

Ten or more counts support this clone. This chain joins TRBV6-1 and TRBJ2-7; 9 positions agree with TRBD2. Germline V gene lookup returns CDR1 MNHNS and CDR2 SASEGT. J gave up 4 bases and V 6 bases, and 4 bases lay outside the gene matches. This CDR3 is built from 13 residues. In nucleotides, the CDR3 is TGTGCCAGCAGGGGGACTAGCCGATACGAGCAGTACTTC. Protein product: CASRGTSRYEQYF.

This clone has ten or more counts. J is TRBJ2-7 and V is TRBV6-1; D perhaps matches TRBD1 (5 bases). CDR1 is MNHNS, CDR2 SASEGT, per germline. Trimming took off 1 base at V and 2 bases at J, with 9 bases between the two ends. The CDR3 extends over 14 amino acids. The CDR3 loop reads CASSEGGQPYEQYF. Here the CDR3 DNA reads TGTGCCAGCAGTGAAGGTGGACAACCCTACGAGCAGTACTTC.

This clone was detected ten times or more. The chain links TRBV9 to TRBJ1-1; D gene ambiguous. CDR3 length: 15 residues. Deletions cut 3 bases from V and 5 bases from J, with 17 bases between. The germline V gene has CDR1 SGDLS and CDR2 YYNGEE. CDR3 nucleotide sequence: TGTGCCAGCAGCGCCGGCACCCTGGGCGTAACTGAAGCTTTCTTT. The encoded protein is CASSAGTLGVTEAFF.

This clone came up many times. This chain uses TRBV11-2 with TRBJ2-5, with D possibly matching TRBD1 (5 bases). Deletions cut 6 bases from V and 5 bases from J, with 13 bases between. Germline CDR1 is SGHAT and CDR2 is FQNNGV. CDR3 length: 13 residues. CDR3 in DNA: TGTGCCAGCAGACCTCAGGGTGGCGAGACCCAGTACTTC. This codes for CASRPQGGETQYF.

The chain uses TRBV11-2 and TRBJ2-1; 8 bases fit TRBD1. J was trimmed by 6 bases and V by 0 bases; bases with no gene match: 13. Germline V gene sequence: CDR1 SGHAT, CDR2 FQNNGV. This CDR3 contains 18 residues. The CDR3 sequence is CASSLDPYTGGGSNEQFF. In nucleotides, the CDR3 is TGTGCCAGCAGCTTAGACCCGTATACAGGGGGAGGAAGCAATGAGCAGTTCTTC.

This clone was observed many times. J is TRBJ2-7 and V is TRBV5-1; TRBD2 matches at 13 bases. V shed 1 base, J shed 11 bases, and the junction held 12 bases outside the gene matches. Germline assignment: CDR1 SGHRS and CDR2 YFSETQ. This CDR3 has 16 amino acids. The CDR3 region has the DNA TGCGCCAGCAGCTTGTATATAGTTGGACTAGCGGGAGAGAAGTACTTC. Translation: CASSLYIVGLAGEKYF.

This clone showed up just a few times. This may be a read error, as it is one base from a much larger clone. Different DNA sequences within this sample yield the same CDR3. This rearrangement joins TRBV29-1 to TRBJ1-1; a possible D gene is TRBD1 (5 bases). In germline, CDR1 is SQVTM, CDR2 ANQGSEA. Trimming took 6 bases from V and 4 from J, leaving 12 bases between them. This CDR3 spans 12 amino acids. The CDR3 sequence: CSVVGGATEAFF. The CDR3 coding sequence is TGCAGCGTCGTGGGGGGTGCCACTGAAGCTTTCTTT.

This clone was detected a few times. The rearrangement joins TRBV6-6 to TRBJ2-3; D is perhaps TRBD1 (5 bases). V dropped 0 bases and J dropped 4 bases, with 8 bases sitting between them. Germline CDR1 MNHNY, CDR2 SVGAGI (reference sequence). CDR3 length: 14 amino acids. The CDR3 protein is CASSYSLGADTQYF. The CDR3 nucleotides read TGTGCCAGCAGTTACTCCCTAGGGGCAGATACGCAGTATTTT.

This clone has at least ten counts. V is TRBV6-2 or TRBV6-3 and J is TRBJ2-1, with D uncertain. Per the germline V gene, CDR1 is MNHEY and CDR2 is SVGEGT. V lost 6 bases and J lost 5, with 11 bases in between. The CDR3 runs 13 residues. CDR3 sequence: CASRPLWDNEQFF. CDR3 coding DNA: TGTGCCAGCAGACCCCTTTGGGACAATGAGCAGTTCTTC.

This clone was found many times. The CDR3 loop is CASSAQQAMNTEAFF. DNA for the CDR3: TGTGCCAGCAGTGCCCAGCAGGCTATGAACACTGAAGCTTTCTTT. V is TRBV2 and J is TRBJ1-1; no definite D call. CDR1 is SNHLY and CDR2 is FYNNEI in the germline V gene. This CDR3 has 15 amino acids. V lost 4 bases to trimming and J lost 0 bases, with 12 bases between them.

V gene TRBV6-1 combines with J gene TRBJ2-7; D may match TRBD1 or TRBD2 (5 bases each). This CDR3 is 14 amino acids long. The germline V and J ends were trimmed by 7 bases and 0 bases, with 13 bases remaining between them. Per the germline V gene, CDR1 is MNHNS and CDR2 is SASEGT. The CDR3 loop is CASTRDGSSYEQYF. DNA for the CDR3: TGTGCCAGCACTCGGGACGGATCCTCCTACGAGCAGTACTTC.

This clone was observed many times. CDR3 protein: CATSDGGYEQYF. In DNA form, the CDR3 reads TGTGCCACCAGTGATGGGGGCTACGAGCAGTACTTC. The rearrangement joins TRBV24-1 to TRBJ2-7; TRBD1 or TRBD2 may be the D gene (5 bases each). The germline V and J ends were trimmed by 3 bases and 3 bases, with 5 bases remaining between them. CDR1 KGHDR and CDR2 SFDVKD come from the germline V gene. The CDR3 has 12 amino acids.

The genes are TRBV7-2 and TRBJ1-2; 7 bases match TRBD1. Germline CDR1 and CDR2: SGHTA and FQGNSA. The ends lost 1 base at V and 6 bases at J; junction bases unmatched: 8. This CDR3 has 15 residues. CDR3 sequence reads: CASSLGQGYSDGYTF. The CDR3 DNA reads TGTGCCAGCAGCTTAGGACAGGGTTACAGCGATGGCTACACCTTC.

In this sample, this clone turned up many times. The V call is TRBV29-1, the J call TRBJ2-3; the match to TRBD1 covers 8 bases. The junction had 8 bases not matched to a gene; V was cut back by 6 bases and J by 3 bases. Per the germline V gene, CDR1 is SQVTM and CDR2 is ANQGSEA. The CDR3 covers 14 residues. The CDR3, as DNA: TGCAGCGTCACCTCAGGGGGCTCTACAGATACGCAGTATTTT. This codes for CSVTSGGSTDTQYF.

In its sample, this clone was seen many times. A read error is possible here, since a much larger clone lies one base away. Other DNA sequences in the sample encode the same CDR3. This chain uses TRBV7-8 with TRBJ1-1, with a weak D call TRBD1 (5 bases). From germline, CDR1 is SGHVS and CDR2 FQNEAQ. CDR3 size: 16 residues. The CDR3 sequence: CASSLRAQVVNTEAFF. The CDR3 nucleotides read TGTGCCAGCAGCTTACGGGCACAGGTGGTGAACACTGAAGCTTTCTTC.

By its share, this clone is medium-sized. For the CDR3, the DNA is TGTGCCAGCAGCTTAGGTTCCACGGCGGCGGGGGAGCTGTTTTTT. Translation gives CASSLGSTAAGELFF. V usage is TRBV7-9 and J usage is TRBJ2-2, with no clear D. The CDR3 loop spans 15 amino acids. Trimming left V 1 base short and J 8 bases short, with 14 bases between. Germline V gene sequence: CDR1 SEHNR, CDR2 FQNEAQ (reference sequence).

J is TRBJ1-1 and V is TRBV20-1; D ambiguous. The CDR3 consists of 13 residues. V dropped 6 bases and J dropped 5 bases, with 16 bases sitting between them. Germline lookup yields CDR1 DFQATT and CDR2 SNEGSKA (reference sequence). In DNA, the CDR3 is TGCAGTGCGGATTCAGTGGGCTGGACTGAAGCTTTCTTT. Encoded protein: CSADSVGWTEAFF.

The chain uses TRBV28 and TRBJ2-7; 7 bases map to TRBD1. V lost 5 bases and J lost 3; bases outside the gene matches: 4. The germline gives CDR1 MDHEN, CDR2 SYDVKM. This CDR3 contains 13 residues. CDR3 residues: CASSTGAFYEQYF. CDR3 bases: TGTGCCAGCAGTACAGGGGCCTTCTACGAGCAGTACTTC. Based on the CDR3 plus reference TRBV28 and TRBJ2-7, the full variable domain is DVKVTQSSRYLVKRTGEKVFLECVQDMDHENMFWYRQDPGLGLRLIYFSYDVKMKEKGDIPEGYSVSREKKERFSLILESASTNQTSMYLCASSTGAFYEQYFGPGTRLTVT.

Comment on this clone: The junction shows a germline mismatch at one end, possibly a read error. The chain uses TRBV7-6 and TRBJ2-7, with TRBD2 matching 7 bases. The CDR3 consists of 16 residues. Germline V gene sequence: CDR1 SGHVS, CDR2 FNYEAQ. CDR3 bases: TGTGACAGCAGCCCCAAGGCGGGACTAACCTCCTACGAGCAGTACTTC. As protein: CDSSPKAGLTSYEQYF.

This clone has a handful of counts. The chain couples TRBV6-9 to TRBJ1-1, with D unresolved. The CDR3 extends over 12 amino acids. Germline CDR1 and CDR2: MNHGY and SVAAGI. Trimming removed 7 bases from V and 5 bases from J, with 11 bases in between. The CDR3 loop reads CASTRVVTEAFF. The CDR3 nucleotides read TGTGCCAGCACAAGGGTTGTAACTGAAGCTTTCTTT.

This clone occurred many times. The rearrangement joins TRBV13 to TRBJ2-7; TRBD1 matches 9 bases. Per the germline V gene, CDR1 is PRHDT and CDR2 is FYEKMQ (reference sequence). Trimming at V came to 0 bases and at J to 3 bases, leaving 3 bases not matched to a gene. This CDR3 region has 15 residues. For the CDR3, the DNA is TGTGCCAGCAGCTTAGGGCGGGACAGGGTCTACGAGCAGTACTTC. Translating gives CASSLGRDRVYEQYF.

Many counts were recorded for this clone. The chain combines TRBV20-1 with TRBJ2-5; 9 bases match TRBD1. This CDR3 is 17 amino acids long. V shed 3 bases, J shed 5 bases, and the junction held 16 bases outside the gene matches. Per the germline V gene, CDR1 is DFQATT and CDR2 is SNEGSKA (reference sequence). The CDR3 here is CSASGGEGTGRMETQYF. In nucleotides, the CDR3 is TGCAGTGCTAGCGGAGGAGAGGGGACAGGGAGAATGGAGACCCAGTACTTC.